The rows below give T cell receptor beta chains drawn from one sample of a study of OX40 agonist ivuxolimab in advanced cancers. Produced via immunoSEQ multiplex PCR; TCRdb's table is partial and in-frame only. In the table there are 69,000 or so clones, over 75% of which are singletons. This material consisted of CD4+ or CD8+ T cells sorted from blood, taken in a trial of the OX40 agonist ivuxolimab. The source of these receptors is an adult with an advanced solid tumor such as melanoma, head and neck, liver or kidney cancer. CDR3s include the opening cysteine and the closing phenylalanine or tryptophan. Each record gives: J gene, D gene, V gene, clone size, CDR3 DNA, CDR3 protein. D genes are given only for firm matches. A clone size is listed for some rows: how often the clone was seen (once, few, many), or a class if it is expanded.

J: TRBJ2-3; D: -; V: TRBV7-2; size: -; DNA: TGTGCCAGCAGCCCCGGTCCTCCGACGGATACGCAGTATTTT; CDR3: CASSPGPPTDTQYF
J: TRBJ1-5; D: TRBD1; V: TRBV18; size: -; DNA: TGTGCCAGCTCACGGGACAGGGATGGCCAGCCCCAGCATTTT; CDR3: CASSRDRDGQPQHF
J: TRBJ1-4; D: TRBD1; V: TRBV11-3; size: -; DNA: TGTGCCAGCAGCCTGGGACAGGGTGGGGAAAAACTGTTTTTT; CDR3: CASSLGQGGEKLFF
J: TRBJ1-5; D: -; V: TRBV6-1; size: -; DNA: TGTGCCAGCAACAGGGCGAATCAGCCCCAGCATTTT; CDR3: CASNRANQPQHF
J: TRBJ1-2; D: -; V: TRBV30; size: -; DNA: TGTGCCTGGAGTGCGTCAGCTCTTTCTTATGGCTACACCTTC; CDR3: CAWSASALSYGYTF
J: TRBJ1-2; D: TRBD1; V: TRBV11-2; size: -; DNA: TGTGCCAGCAGCTTAGCGTACGGGACAGCCTTCTATGGCTACACCTTC; CDR3: CASSLAYGTAFYGYTF
J: TRBJ1-2; D: -; V: TRBV5-6; size: -; DNA: TGTGCCAGCAGCTTGGTACAGCACTATGGCTACACCTTC; CDR3: CASSLVQHYGYTF
J: TRBJ2-3; D: TRBD1; V: TRBV11-1; size: few; DNA: TGTGCCAGCAACGACCGGGACAGAAGCACAGATACGCAGTATTTT; CDR3: CASNDRDRSTDTQYF
J: TRBJ1-5; D: -; V: TRBV18; size: -; DNA: TGTGCCAGCTCACCAGACAGTAATAGCAATCAGCCCCAGCATTTT; CDR3: CASSPDSNSNQPQHF
J: TRBJ1-6; D: -; V: TRBV28; size: few; DNA: TGTGCCACCGATGCAGGGGATTCACCCCTCCACTTT; CDR3: CATDAGDSPLHF
J: TRBJ2-1; D: -; V: TRBV28; size: -; DNA: TGTGCCAGCAGTCTCTCGGGGCCTGATGGAAATGAGCAGTTCTTC; CDR3: CASSLSGPDGNEQFF
J: TRBJ1-6; D: -; V: TRBV5-6; size: few; DNA: TGTGCCAGCAGCTTGGTCGCCAGGGAAGATTCACCCCTCCACTTT; CDR3: CASSLVAREDSPLHF
J: TRBJ1-1; D: TRBD1; V: TRBV5-6; size: -; DNA: TGTGCCAGCAGCCTATGGGACAGTGAAGCTTTCTTT; CDR3: CASSLWDSEAFF
J: TRBJ2-1; D: TRBD1; V: TRBV6-1; size: -; DNA: TGTGCCAGCAGGACAGGGAAATCCTACAATGAGCAGTTCTTC; CDR3: CASRTGKSYNEQFF
J: TRBJ2-5; D: TRBD2; V: TRBV4-3; size: -; DNA: TGCGCCAGCAGCCAAGGACTAGCGGGAGGGGAGACCCAGTACTTC; CDR3: CASSQGLAGGETQYF
J: TRBJ1-2; D: -; V: TRBV6-5; size: -; DNA: TGTGCCAGCACCAAGCGGGGTTCCGGTGGCTACACCTTC; CDR3: CASTKRGSGGYTF
J: TRBJ2-7; D: TRBD1; V: TRBV5-1; size: -; DNA: TGCGCCAGCAGCTCCCCAGGGGGCGATGAGCAGTACTTC; CDR3: CASSSPGGDEQYF
J: TRBJ2-7; D: TRBD2; V: TRBV6-6; size: -; DNA: TGTGCCAGCGTCTCCGGGACTAGCGGCTCCTACGAGCAGTACTTC; CDR3: CASVSGTSGSYEQYF
J: TRBJ1-1; D: TRBD1; V: TRBV6-6; size: -; DNA: TGTGCCAGCCGTGCACAGGGGAGTAACACTGAAGCTTTCTTT; CDR3: CASRAQGSNTEAFF
J: TRBJ2-2; D: -; V: TRBV5-1; size: -; DNA: TGCGCCAGCAGCTTGCGGCAGAACACCGGGGAGCTGTTTTTT; CDR3: CASSLRQNTGELFF
J: TRBJ2-1; D: TRBD2; V: TRBV5-4; size: -; DNA: TGTGCCAGCAGCGCGACTAGCGGGGCGGGCTACAATGAGCAGTTCTTC; CDR3: CASSATSGAGYNEQFF
J: TRBJ1-1; D: -; V: TRBV30; size: -; DNA: TGTGCCTGGAGTGGGCAGTCCAACACTGAAGCTTTCTTT; CDR3: CAWSGQSNTEAFF
J: TRBJ1-1; D: TRBD1; V: TRBV18; size: few; DNA: TGTGCCAGCTCACCAGGGACAGGGGGGGCTGAAGCTTTCTTT; CDR3: CASSPGTGGAEAFF
J: TRBJ2-7; D: TRBD2; V: TRBV2; size: -; DNA: TGTGCCAGCAGTGACCCGCCCCGGGGAGGGCTCGAGCAGTACTTC; CDR3: CASSDPPRGGLEQYF
J: TRBJ2-7; D: TRBD2; V: TRBV7-2; size: -; DNA: TGTGCCAGCAGCCCCCTCCCTAGCGGGGGGTGGAACGAGCAGTACTTC; CDR3: CASSPLPSGGWNEQYF
J: TRBJ2-1; D: -; V: TRBV7-7; size: -; DNA: TGTGCCAGCAGCTTAGCTAGCAGTGAGCAGTTCTTC; CDR3: CASSLASSEQFF
J: TRBJ2-7; D: -; V: TRBV6-6; size: -; DNA: TGTGCCAGCAGTTACTCCTGGACCGCCTTCGAGCAGTACTTC; CDR3: CASSYSWTAFEQYF
J: TRBJ1-5; D: -; V: TRBV27; size: -; DNA: TGTGCCAGTAGACTTAGGTTCGAATGGCCCCAGCATTTT; CDR3: CASRLRFEWPQHF
J: TRBJ1-1; D: TRBD1; V: TRBV4-1; size: -; DNA: TGCGCCAGCAGCCAGACCGGGACAGGGGACACTGAAGCTTTCTTT; CDR3: CASSQTGTGDTEAFF
J: TRBJ2-1; D: TRBD1; V: TRBV13; size: -; DNA: TGTGCCAGCAGCCCGGGACAGGGGACCCACAATGAGCAGTTCTTC; CDR3: CASSPGQGTHNEQFF
J: TRBJ1-6; D: TRBD1; V: TRBV2; size: -; DNA: TGTGCCAGCACCTGGGACAGGGGATCAAGTAATTCACCCCTCCACTTT; CDR3: CASTWDRGSSNSPLHF
J: TRBJ1-5; D: -; V: TRBV6-9; size: -; DNA: TGTGCCAGCAGTCCACTCTACCAGAGCAATCAGCCCCAGCATTTT; CDR3: CASSPLYQSNQPQHF
J: TRBJ2-5; D: TRBD2; V: TRBV19; size: -; DNA: TGTGCCAGTAGTACCCGGACTAGCGGGACTCAAGAGACCCAGTACTTC; CDR3: CASSTRTSGTQETQYF
J: TRBJ2-4; D: TRBD2; V: TRBV29-1; size: -; DNA: TGCAGCGTTGAATGGGGGGGAAACATTCAGTACTTC; CDR3: CSVEWGGNIQYF
J: TRBJ1-1; D: -; V: TRBV11-3; size: -; DNA: TGTGCCAGCAGCTTAGGAGGGACCGTTGGGAACACTGAAGCTTTCTTT; CDR3: CASSLGGTVGNTEAFF
J: TRBJ2-7; D: TRBD2; V: TRBV6-1; size: few; DNA: TGTGCCAGCAGTTCGACGGGAGGGGACCACGAGCAGTACTTC; CDR3: CASSSTGGDHEQYF
J: TRBJ1-5; D: TRBD1; V: TRBV15; size: once; DNA: TGTGCCACCAGCAGAGGGGACAGGTGGAGCAATCAGCCCCAGCATTTT; CDR3: CATSRGDRWSNQPQHF